A single sample gave rise to the 13 T cell receptor beta chains below, sequenced in a study of T cell clones after liver transplantation (dated by TCRdb to between 2019 and 2020). Preparation of the library involved the immunoSEQ multiplex PCR assay. The source is immuneACCESS, and TCRdb retained only in-frame sequences with V and J called. Part of the clones is not carried over; for the studies checked, unresolved V genes explain less than half of this, and the remainder is unexplained. The sample table holds fewer than 110,000 clones, of which roughly four fifths were seen once. The ten biggest clones cover roughly 2.8% of the sample. Sample: CD4+ T cells from blood, taken around 4 years after liver transplant. All receptors derive from a human patient who received a liver transplant. After a transplant, the graft donor may have provided part of the T cells.

V gene TRBV6-1 combines with J gene TRBJ1-5, with D unresolved. From germline, CDR1 is MNHNS and CDR2 SASEGT. Trimming took off 4 bases at V and 2 bases at J, with 15 bases between the two ends. The CDR3 consists of 16 residues. The CDR3 DNA sequence: TGTGCCAGCAGTGCGTCGGCCGCGGCGGGCAATCAGCCCCAGCATTTT. Its translation: CASSASAAAGNQPQHF.

The CDR3 region has the DNA TGTGCCGTCCGGGCGGGGTCTTCCTACGAGCAGTACTTC. This translates into CAVRAGSSYEQYF. The chain couples TRBV28 to TRBJ2-7, with D possibly TRBD2 on 6 matching bases. CDR1 is MDHEN, CDR2 SYDVKM, per germline. Trimming took 11 bases from V and 1 from J, leaving 15 bases between them. The CDR3 contains 13 residues.

The rearrangement joins TRBV6-4 to TRBJ1-5; D is unclear. Between the trimmed V and J ends, which lost 5 bases and 11 bases, there was a span of 16 bases. The CDR3 is made up of 13 amino acids. CDR1 and CDR2 (germline): MRHNA, SNTAGT. The DNA of the CDR3 is TGTGCCAGCAGTCCTTCAGCCAAAGCGGCCCAGCATTTT. This gives the protein CASSPSAKAAQHF.

The V gene is TRBV2, the J gene TRBJ1-3; possibly TRBD1 for D (6 bases). The CDR3 is 15 amino acids. Trimming shortened V by 8 bases and J by 4 bases, and 18 bases separated the two germline ends. Germline loops: CDR1 SNHLY, CDR2 FYNNEI. The CDR3 DNA follows: TGTGCCAGCGTCCGGGACACACTGGGGGGAAACACCATATATTTT. Its protein is CASVRDTLGGNTIYF.

The rearrangement links TRBV6-5 to TRBJ1-2, with TRBD1 identical over 10 bases. The CDR3 totals 14 residues. From germline, CDR1 is MNHEY and CDR2 SVGAGI. V lost 5 bases and J lost 5; bases outside the gene matches: 5. CDR3 loop: CASSQTGGPYGYTF. The CDR3 DNA is TGTGCCAGCAGTCAGACAGGGGGCCCGTATGGCTACACCTTC.

The gene calls are TRBV2 and TRBJ2-7, with D tentatively TRBD1 or TRBD2 (5 bases each). CDR3 length: 15 amino acids. Germline CDR1 SNHLY, CDR2 FYNNEI. V lost 5 bases and J lost 0, with 14 bases in between. The CDR3 is CASSPLGRDSYEQYF. CDR3 coding DNA: TGTGCCAGCAGTCCACTGGGACGGGACTCCTACGAGCAGTACTTC.

This clone was observed once. The chain uses TRBV7-9 and TRBJ1-2; D is undetermined. Trimming removed 5 bases from V and 4 bases from J, with 11 bases in between. In germline, CDR1 is SEHNR, CDR2 FQNEAQ (reference sequence). CDR3 length: 13 residues. DNA for the CDR3: TGTGCCAGCAGCCCCCCTGACACCTATGGCTACACCTTC. Translating it yields CASSPPDTYGYTF.

The chain recombines TRBV28 with TRBJ1-5; no firm D call. V gave up 7 bases and J gave up 0 bases, with 10 bases separating them. CDR1 MDHEN and CDR2 SYDVKM come from the germline V gene. This CDR3 region has 14 residues. CDR3: CASTDPGSNQPQHF. The CDR3 DNA sequence: TGTGCCAGCACGGATCCCGGTAGCAATCAGCCCCAGCATTTT.

The V and J genes are TRBV28 and TRBJ1-3; a possible D gene is TRBD1 (6 bases). The germline V gene has CDR1 MDHEN and CDR2 SYDVKM. Between the trimmed V and J ends, which lost 6 bases and 3 bases, there was a span of 12 bases. There are 14 residues in the CDR3. The DNA of the CDR3 is TGTGCCAGCAGCAAAGGGGGATTTGGAAACACCATATATTTT. Protein product: CASSKGGFGNTIYF.

J is TRBJ2-5 and V is TRBV5-6, with TRBD2 as a possible D gene (6 bases). CDR3 length: 14 amino acids. The V gene's germline CDR1 is SGHDT and CDR2 YYEEEE. V lost 0 bases and J 4 bases, leaving 10 bases between the germline ends. This chain's CDR3 is CASSLGLDVETQYF. CDR3 in DNA: TGTGCCAGCAGCTTGGGACTAGATGTAGAGACCCAGTACTTC.

This rearrangement joins TRBV29-1 to TRBJ2-3; D uncertain. The CDR3 is 12 amino acids. CDR1 and CDR2 (germline): SQVTM, ANQGSEA. Trimming took 3 bases from V and 1 from J, leaving 5 bases between them. CDR3 coding DNA: TGCAGCGTTGACGTGGGCACAGATACGCAGTATTTT. It translates to CSVDVGTDTQYF.

This clone has more than one count but fewer than ten. The chain has TRBV5-4 and TRBJ1-5; unclear D gene. The V end lost 1 base, the J end lost 2 bases, and 4 bases lay between the germline ends. This CDR3 is built from 13 residues. Germline assignment: CDR1 SGHNT and CDR2 YYREEE (reference sequence). The CDR3 coding sequence is TGTGCCAGCAGCTTGCGGTGCAATCAGCCCCAGCATTTT. It codes for CASSLRCNQPQHF.

The chain recombines TRBV7-8 with TRBJ2-3; D is undetermined. The CDR3 has 12 residues. Germline CDR1 is SGHVS and CDR2 is FQNEAQ. V gave up 2 bases and J gave up 6 bases, with 6 bases separating them. This CDR3 reads CASSLTGDTQYF. DNA of the CDR3: TGTGCCAGCAGCTTAACCGGCGATACGCAGTATTTT.